This T cell receptor beta chain was captured in a study of liver allograft versus peripheral blood T cells. Study-wide background: Liver transplant recipients had T cell receptor repertoires compared between transplanted liver and peripheral blood.

TCRdb ran MiXCR on the reads and lists one entry per CDR3 protein. Here the sample spans 15,000 to 20,000 distinct CDR3 sequences, roughly 21% being singletons. This clonotype appeared a few times. Its antigen is currently unknown. CDR1 PRHDT and CDR2 FYEKMQ come from the germline V gene (reference sequence). The V end lost 0 bases, the J end lost 7 bases, and 4 bases lay between the germline ends. The CDR3 totals 11 residues. Study observations and caveats: Peripheral blood repertoires reportedly differed from the T cell receptor repertoires found inside liver allografts.

The TCR was taken from a human patient who had a liver transplant. These T cells may partly come from the graft donor. The rearrangement joins TRBV13 to TRBJ2-7, with unresolved D. The CDR3 DNA reads TGTGCCAGCAGCTTAGGGGGAGAGCAGTACTTC. Amino acids: CASSLGGEQYF. The full variable domain, with the rest looked up from reference TRBV13 and TRBJ2-7, is AAGVIQSPRHLIKEKRETATLKCYPIPRHDTVYWYQQGPGQDPQFLISFYEKMQSDKGSIPDRFSAQQFSDYHSELNMSSLELGDSALYFCASSLGGEQYFGPGTRLTVT.